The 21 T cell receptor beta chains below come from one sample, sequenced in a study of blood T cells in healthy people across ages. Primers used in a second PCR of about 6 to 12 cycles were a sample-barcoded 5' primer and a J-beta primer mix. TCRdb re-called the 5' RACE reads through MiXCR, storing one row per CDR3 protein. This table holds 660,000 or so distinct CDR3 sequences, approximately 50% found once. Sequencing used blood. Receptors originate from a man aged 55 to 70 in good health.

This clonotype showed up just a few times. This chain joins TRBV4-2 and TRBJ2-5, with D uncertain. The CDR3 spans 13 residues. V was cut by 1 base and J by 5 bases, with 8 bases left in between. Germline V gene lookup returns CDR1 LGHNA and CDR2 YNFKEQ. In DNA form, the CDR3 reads TGTGCCAGCAGCCAAGGACTGATGGAGACCCAGTACTTC. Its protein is CASSQGLMETQYF.

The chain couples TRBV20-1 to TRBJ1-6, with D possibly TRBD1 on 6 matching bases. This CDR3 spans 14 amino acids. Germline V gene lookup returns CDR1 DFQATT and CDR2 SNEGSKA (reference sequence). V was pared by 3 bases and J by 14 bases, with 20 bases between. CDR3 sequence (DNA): TGCAGTGCTAGTAAGGCAGGGGAGGCCCTAGCCCTCCACTTT. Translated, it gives CSASKAGEALALHF.

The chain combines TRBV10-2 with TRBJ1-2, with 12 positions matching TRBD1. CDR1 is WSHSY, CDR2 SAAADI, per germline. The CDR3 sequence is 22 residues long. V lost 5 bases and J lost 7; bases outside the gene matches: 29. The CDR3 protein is CASSSPPGQGASRDIRSSGYTF. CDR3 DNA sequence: TGCGCCAGCAGTTCCCCTCCGGGACAGGGGGCGAGTCGGGATATACGCTCCTCTGGCTACACCTTC.

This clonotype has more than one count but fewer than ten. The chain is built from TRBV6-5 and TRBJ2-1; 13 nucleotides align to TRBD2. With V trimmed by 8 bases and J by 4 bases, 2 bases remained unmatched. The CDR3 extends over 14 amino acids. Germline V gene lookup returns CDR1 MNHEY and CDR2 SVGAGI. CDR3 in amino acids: CASRLAGGYNEQFF. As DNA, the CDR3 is TGTGCCAGCCGACTAGCGGGGGGTTACAATGAGCAGTTCTTC.

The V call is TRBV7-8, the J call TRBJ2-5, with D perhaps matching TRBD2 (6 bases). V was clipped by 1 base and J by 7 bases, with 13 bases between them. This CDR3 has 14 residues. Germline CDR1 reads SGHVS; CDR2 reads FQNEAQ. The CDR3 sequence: CASSLGGPGGTQYF. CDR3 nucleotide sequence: TGTGCCAGCAGCTTAGGAGGGCCCGGGGGGACCCAGTACTTC.

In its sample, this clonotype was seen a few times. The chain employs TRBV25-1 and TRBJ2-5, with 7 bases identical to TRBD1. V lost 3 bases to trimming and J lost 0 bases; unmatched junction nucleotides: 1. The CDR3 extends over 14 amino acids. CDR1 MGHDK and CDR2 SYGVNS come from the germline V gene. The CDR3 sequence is CASSERGHQETQYF. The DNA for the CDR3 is TGTGCCAGCAGTGAGAGGGGGCACCAAGAGACCCAGTACTTC.

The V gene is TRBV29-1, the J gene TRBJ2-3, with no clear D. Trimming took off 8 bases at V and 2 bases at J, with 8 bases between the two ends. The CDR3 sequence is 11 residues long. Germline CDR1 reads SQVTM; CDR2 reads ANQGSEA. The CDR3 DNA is TGCAGCTCCGTTACCACAGATACGCAGTATTTT. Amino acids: CSSVTTDTQYF.

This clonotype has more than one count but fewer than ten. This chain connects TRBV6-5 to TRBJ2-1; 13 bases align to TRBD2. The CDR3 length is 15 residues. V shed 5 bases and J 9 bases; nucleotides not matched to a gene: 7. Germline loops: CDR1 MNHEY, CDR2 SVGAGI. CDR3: CASSRLAGGSGEQFF. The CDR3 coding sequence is TGTGCCAGCAGTAGACTAGCGGGGGGATCGGGTGAGCAGTTCTTC.

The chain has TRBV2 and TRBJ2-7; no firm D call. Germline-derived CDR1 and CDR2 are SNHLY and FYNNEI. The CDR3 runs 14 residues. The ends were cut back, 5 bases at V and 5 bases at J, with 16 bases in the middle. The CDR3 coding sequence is TGTGCCAGCAGTCGAAGGGTATTTGTGGACGAGCAGTACTTC. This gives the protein CASSRRVFVDEQYF.

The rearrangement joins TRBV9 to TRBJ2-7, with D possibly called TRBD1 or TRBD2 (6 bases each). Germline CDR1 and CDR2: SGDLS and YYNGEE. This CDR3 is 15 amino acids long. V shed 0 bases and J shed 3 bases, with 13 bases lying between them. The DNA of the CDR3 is TGTGCCAGCAGCGTAGATTGGGGGGCGAACTACGAGCAGTACTTC. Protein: CASSVDWGANYEQYF.

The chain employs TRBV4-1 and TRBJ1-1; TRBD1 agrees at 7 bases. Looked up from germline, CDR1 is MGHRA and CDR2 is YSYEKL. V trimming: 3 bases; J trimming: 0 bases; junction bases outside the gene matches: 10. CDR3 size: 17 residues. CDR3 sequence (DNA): TGCGCCAGCAGCCACCGACCCGGGACAGCTATGAACACTGAAGCTTTCTTT. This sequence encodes CASSHRPGTAMNTEAFF.

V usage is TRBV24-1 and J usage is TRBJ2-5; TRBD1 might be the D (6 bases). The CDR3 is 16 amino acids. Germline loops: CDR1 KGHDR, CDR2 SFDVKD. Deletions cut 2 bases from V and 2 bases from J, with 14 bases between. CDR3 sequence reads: CATSDSRQAAQETQYF. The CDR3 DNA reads TGTGCCACCAGTGATTCCAGACAGGCAGCTCAAGAGACCCAGTACTTC.

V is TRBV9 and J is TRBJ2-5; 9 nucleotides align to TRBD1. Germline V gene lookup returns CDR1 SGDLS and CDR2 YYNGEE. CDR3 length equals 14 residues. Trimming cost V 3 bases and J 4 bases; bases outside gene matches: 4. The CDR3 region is CASSDDRGGETQYF. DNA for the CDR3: TGTGCCAGCAGCGACGACAGGGGGGGAGAGACCCAGTACTTC.

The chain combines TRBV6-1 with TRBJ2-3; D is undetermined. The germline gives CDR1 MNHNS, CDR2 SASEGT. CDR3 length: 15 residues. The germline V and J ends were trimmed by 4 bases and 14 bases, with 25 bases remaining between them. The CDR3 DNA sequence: TGTGCCAGCAGTGCCAATTCTCAGGACGCCTGGATTGCGTATTTT. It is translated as CASSANSQDAWIAYF.

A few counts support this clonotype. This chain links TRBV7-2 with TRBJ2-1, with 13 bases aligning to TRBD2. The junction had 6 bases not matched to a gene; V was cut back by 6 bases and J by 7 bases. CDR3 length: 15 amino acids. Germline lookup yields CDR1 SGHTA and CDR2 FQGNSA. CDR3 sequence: CASRKLAGGLNEQFF. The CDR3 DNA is TGTGCCAGCAGGAAACTAGCGGGGGGGCTGAATGAGCAGTTCTTC.

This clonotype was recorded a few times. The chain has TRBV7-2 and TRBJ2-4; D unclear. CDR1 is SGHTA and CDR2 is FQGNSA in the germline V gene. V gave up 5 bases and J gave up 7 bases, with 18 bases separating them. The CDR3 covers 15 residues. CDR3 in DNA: TGTGCCAGCAGCCGCGGTGGTGCTGGTGGGAACATTCAGTACTTC. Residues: CASSRGGAGGNIQYF.

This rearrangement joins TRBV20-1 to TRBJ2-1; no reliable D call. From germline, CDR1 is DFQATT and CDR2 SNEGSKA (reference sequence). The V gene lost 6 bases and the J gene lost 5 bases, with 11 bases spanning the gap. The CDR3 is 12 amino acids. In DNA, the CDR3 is TGCAGTGCCGACCTTAATAACAATGAGCAGTTCTTC. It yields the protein CSADLNNNEQFF.

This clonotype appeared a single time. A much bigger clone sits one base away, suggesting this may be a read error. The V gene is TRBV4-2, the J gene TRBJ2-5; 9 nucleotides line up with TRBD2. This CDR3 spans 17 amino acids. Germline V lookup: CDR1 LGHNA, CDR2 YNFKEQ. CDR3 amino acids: CASSQDRWASGAEAQYF. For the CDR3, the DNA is TGTGCCAGCAGCCAAGATAGGTGGGCTAGCGGGGCAGAGGCCCAGTACTTC.

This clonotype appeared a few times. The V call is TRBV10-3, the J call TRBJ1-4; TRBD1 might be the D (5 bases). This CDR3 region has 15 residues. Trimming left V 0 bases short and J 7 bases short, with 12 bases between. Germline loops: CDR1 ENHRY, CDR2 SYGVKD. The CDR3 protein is CAISESRGAGEKLFF. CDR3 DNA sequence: TGTGCCATCAGTGAGTCGCGAGGGGCAGGTGAAAAACTGTTTTTT.

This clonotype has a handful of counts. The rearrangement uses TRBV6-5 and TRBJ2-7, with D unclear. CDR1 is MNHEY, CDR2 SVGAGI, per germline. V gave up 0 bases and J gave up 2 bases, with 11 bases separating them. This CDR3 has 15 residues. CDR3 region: CASSYSSLSPYEQYF. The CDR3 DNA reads TGTGCCAGCAGTTACTCGAGCTTATCCCCCTACGAGCAGTACTTC.

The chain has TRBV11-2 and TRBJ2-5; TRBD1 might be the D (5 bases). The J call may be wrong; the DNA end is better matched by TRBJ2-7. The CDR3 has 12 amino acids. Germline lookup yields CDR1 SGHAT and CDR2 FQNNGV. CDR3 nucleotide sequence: TGTGCCAGCAGCTCCAGGGTCTACGAGCAGTACTTC. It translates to CASSSRVYEQYF.